These 32 T cell receptor beta chains share one sample of origin, sequenced in a study of blood T cell repertoires in COVID-19 (dated by TCRdb to 2020 to 2021). Library construction relied on the immunoSEQ multiplex PCR assay. As stored in TCRdb, this immuneACCESS dataset retains in-frame rearrangements with V and J assigned. A fraction of the clones does not appear; measured against another copy, unresolved V genes explain less than half of the discrepancy, and the remainder lacks a known reason. In all, the sample holds tens of thousands of clones, and 90% of those were seen once. Clones ranked in the top ten supply 0.52% of the sample. The sample comprised peripheral blood. These receptors came from a man aged 50-60 years with COVID-19, enrolled during active disease.

The V and J genes are TRBV19 and TRBJ1-6; 7 bases fit TRBD1. The V gene end was trimmed by 3 bases and the J gene end by 2 bases; junction bases not matched to a gene: 7. The CDR3 is 17 residues long. From germline, CDR1 is LNHDA and CDR2 SQIVND (reference sequence). The CDR3 coding sequence is TGTGCCAGTAGTATCCCCTCCGGGACAGCCTATAATTCACCCCTCCACTTT. It encodes CASSIPSGTAYNSPLHF.

The CDR3 sequence: CASSLEVAGPQETQYF. Here the CDR3 DNA reads TGCGCCAGCAGCTTGGAGGTAGCGGGGCCTCAAGAGACCCAGTACTTC. The chain employs TRBV5-1 and TRBJ2-5, with 8 bases that match TRBD2. Unmatched junction bases numbered 6, after V lost 0 bases and J lost 2 bases. Germline loops: CDR1 SGHRS, CDR2 YFSETQ. There are 16 residues in the CDR3.

The chain recombines TRBV14 with TRBJ2-5, with 7 bases lining up with TRBD1. Germline trimming cut 2 bases from V and 3 bases from J; bases unmatched to any gene: 9. CDR1 SGHDN and CDR2 FVKESK come from the germline V gene. The CDR3 has 16 amino acids. CDR3: CASSQPRDSSKETQYF. Here the CDR3 DNA reads TGTGCCAGCAGCCAACCGAGGGACAGCAGCAAAGAGACCCAGTACTTC.

This clone was recorded once. The CDR3 DNA is TGTGCCAGCAGCCCAGGGACAGTCTATCAGCCCCAGCATTTT. Residues: CASSPGTVYQPQHF. The chain is built from TRBV3-1 (or the pseudogene TRBV3-2) and TRBJ1-5; 7 nucleotides agree with TRBD1. This CDR3 is 14 amino acids long. Per germline, CDR1 LGHDT and CDR2 YNNKEL (reference sequence). V gave up 4 bases and J gave up 5 bases; unmatched junction bases: 5.

The V call is TRBV12-3 or TRBV12-4, the J call TRBJ1-3; D is uncertain. CDR3 length: 13 amino acids. The V end lost 5 bases, the J end lost 3 bases, and 8 bases lay between the germline ends. The CDR3 DNA reads TGTGCCAGCAGTCCCCATCATGGAAACACCATATATTTT. It encodes CASSPHHGNTIYF.

The genes are TRBV29-1 and TRBJ2-7; 14 nucleotides match TRBD2. The CDR3 consists of 15 residues. Germline V lookup: CDR1 SQVTM, CDR2 ANQGSEA. Trimming cost V 6 bases and J 4 bases; bases outside gene matches: 8. CDR3 DNA: TGCAGCGTGGCCGGACTAGCGGGAGGTAGATACGAGCAGTACTTC. As protein: CSVAGLAGGRYEQYF.

This sequence joins TRBV27 and TRBJ1-4; D not resolved. The ends were cut back, 3 bases at V and 8 bases at J, with 13 bases in the middle. CDR1 and CDR2 (germline): MNHEY, SMNVEV (reference sequence). The CDR3 extends over 14 amino acids. The CDR3: CASSFTSFGEKLFF. DNA of the CDR3: TGTGCCAGCAGTTTTACGTCGTTTGGCGAAAAACTGTTTTTT.

The chain employs TRBV7-8 and TRBJ1-2; 8 positions agree with TRBD1. Trimming cost V 5 bases and J 8 bases; bases outside gene matches: 7. The CDR3 has 13 residues. Looked up from germline, CDR1 is SGHVS and CDR2 is FQNEAQ. The CDR3 is CASSADRAGGYTF. The CDR3 nucleotides are TGTGCCAGCAGCGCGGACAGGGCGGGAGGCTACACCTTC.

The chain joins TRBV9 to TRBJ1-1; TRBD1 is a possible D gene (5 bases). The CDR3 loop spans 13 amino acids. Germline loops: CDR1 SGDLS, CDR2 YYNGEE. The germline V and J ends were trimmed by 5 bases and 6 bases, with 14 bases remaining between them. The CDR3 here is CASSQRGRAEAFF. The CDR3 DNA follows: TGTGCCAGCAGTCAAAGGGGTCGAGCTGAAGCTTTCTTT.

The rearrangement joins TRBV10-3 to TRBJ1-4, with TRBD1 matching 7 bases. The germline V gene has CDR1 ENHRY and CDR2 SYGVKD. V was pared by 5 bases and J by 1 base, with 1 base of the junction left unmatched. This CDR3 region has 14 residues. DNA of the CDR3: TGTGCCATCAGTCAGGGGGGAACTAATGAAAAACTGTTTTTT. It translates to CAISQGGTNEKLFF.

The chain has TRBV2 and TRBJ1-1; D might be TRBD1 (6 bases). Germline V gene sequence: CDR1 SNHLY, CDR2 FYNNEI. CDR3 length: 13 residues. V gave up 4 bases and J gave up 5 bases, with 11 bases separating them. CDR3 residues: CASSVGGRTEAFF. The DNA of the CDR3 is TGTGCCAGCAGTGTGGGGGGGCGGACTGAAGCTTTCTTT.

The chain recombines TRBV19 with TRBJ2-5; D might be TRBD1 (5 bases). This CDR3 has 14 amino acids. The V end was cut by 7 bases, the J end by 7 bases, with 19 bases between. Germline V gives CDR1 LNHDA, CDR2 SQIVND (reference sequence). The CDR3 region is CASTPQGASGTQYF. The CDR3 nucleotides read TGTGCCAGTACGCCCCAGGGCGCATCTGGGACCCAGTACTTC. The complete variable domain, with remaining parts taken from reference TRBV19 and TRBJ2-5, reads DGGITQSPKYLFRKEGQNVTLSCEQNLNHDAMYWYRQDPGQGLRLIYYSQIVNDFQKGDIAEGYSVSREKKESFPLTVTSAQKNPTAFYLCASTPQGASGTQYFGPGTRLLVL.

The rearrangement uses TRBV7-2 and TRBJ2-7; 11 bases are shared with TRBD2. Germline CDR1 and CDR2: SGHTA and FQGNSA. V lost 0 bases to trimming and J lost 4 bases; unmatched junction nucleotides: 5. The CDR3 extends over 16 amino acids. CDR3 in DNA: TGTGCCAGCAGCTTAGCTAGCGGGAGGGAGCAGTACGAGCAGTACTTC. This sequence encodes CASSLASGREQYEQYF. The full variable domain, rest sourced from reference TRBV7-2 and TRBJ2-7, is GAGVSQSPSNKVTEKGKDVELRCDPISGHTALYWYRQSLGQGLEFLIYFQGNSAPDKSGLPSDRFSAERTGGSVSTLTIQRTQQEDSAVYLCASSLASGREQYEQYFGPGTRLTVT.

The chain has TRBV12-3 or TRBV12-4 and TRBJ1-5, with D hard to call. V lost 3 bases and J 7 bases, leaving 10 bases between the germline ends. The CDR3 contains 13 residues. The CDR3 is CASSFSVGQPQHF. The CDR3 nucleotides are TGTGCCAGCAGTTTCAGCGTTGGACAGCCCCAGCATTTT.

This CDR3 reads CASSQDRGNGNTEAFF. For the CDR3, the DNA is TGTGCCAGCAGCCAAGATAGGGGCAACGGCAACACTGAAGCTTTCTTT. The chain employs TRBV4-2 and TRBJ1-1; the D gene is possibly TRBD1 (5 bases). The CDR3 is made up of 16 amino acids. Germline CDR1 is LGHNA and CDR2 is YNFKEQ. V dropped 0 bases and J dropped 2 bases, with 13 bases sitting between them.

CDR3 residues: CASSSQAVRGTEAFF. CDR3 coding DNA: TGTGCCAGCAGTTCCCAGGCCGTTCGGGGCACTGAAGCTTTCTTT. This chain uses TRBV6-6 with TRBJ1-1; D is unclear. The CDR3 length is 15 residues. V shed 4 bases and J shed 4 bases, with 16 bases lying between them. Germline lookup yields CDR1 MNHNY and CDR2 SVGAGI (reference sequence).

The rearrangement joins TRBV27 to TRBJ2-4; maybe TRBD1 (5 bases). V dropped 3 bases and J dropped 1 base, with 13 bases sitting between them. The germline V gene has CDR1 MNHEY and CDR2 SMNVEV (reference sequence). This CDR3 comprises 16 residues. CDR3 amino acids: CASSFSGLVAKNIQYF. CDR3 bases: TGTGCCAGCAGTTTTTCAGGGTTAGTGGCCAAAAACATTCAGTACTTC.

The rearrangement joins TRBV4-3 to TRBJ1-1; a weak D match, TRBD1 (5 bases). The CDR3 has 15 amino acids. Germline CDR1 and CDR2: LGHNA and YSLEER. Deletions cut 3 bases from V and 5 bases from J, with 16 bases between. CDR3 DNA sequence: TGCGCCAGCAGCCACCTCAGGGTTGGTAGGACTGAAGCTTTCTTT. Its translation is CASSHLRVGRTEAFF.

The rearrangement uses TRBV10-3 and TRBJ2-5; D is ambiguous. Trimming shortened V by 3 bases and J by 1 base, and 9 bases separated the two germline ends. The CDR3 runs to 14 residues. CDR1 is ENHRY and CDR2 is SYGVKD in the germline V gene. The CDR3 nucleotides are TGTGCCATCAGTGACCCCCCAGGCCAAGAGACCCAGTACTTC. Translated, it gives CAISDPPGQETQYF.

The chain is built from TRBV6-5 and TRBJ2-7; D is perhaps TRBD2 (6 bases). There are 14 residues in the CDR3. Germline CDR1 is MNHEY and CDR2 is SVGAGI. V lost 0 bases and J lost 3, with 9 bases in between. The CDR3 DNA reads as TGTGCCAGCAGTTACTCCCCTAGCGTCTACGAGCAGTACTTC. This translates into CASSYSPSVYEQYF.

This chain connects TRBV29-1 to TRBJ2-1; 8 bases are a match to TRBD2. Germline trimming cut 7 bases from V and 4 bases from J; bases unmatched to any gene: 9. Germline V lookup: CDR1 SQVTM, CDR2 ANQGSEA. The length of the CDR3 is 14 residues. CDR3 amino acids: CSAAGLAGYNEQFF. For the CDR3, the DNA is TGCAGCGCCGCGGGGCTAGCGGGTTACAATGAGCAGTTCTTC.

V and J are TRBV7-2 and TRBJ2-5; maybe TRBD1 (6 bases). In germline, CDR1 is SGHTA, CDR2 FQGNSA. The CDR3 has 14 residues. V was pared by 1 base and J by 5 bases, with 11 bases between. DNA for the CDR3: TGTGCCAGCAGCTTAGTTGGGGGCCTGGAGACCCAGTACTTC. Its translation is CASSLVGGLETQYF.

This clone occurred once. The chain combines TRBV7-2 with TRBJ2-7, with TRBD2 matching over 10 bases. From germline, CDR1 is SGHTA and CDR2 FQGNSA. The CDR3 is 14 amino acids. V gave up 5 bases and J gave up 1 base; unmatched junction bases: 2. The CDR3 nucleotides are TGTGCCAGCAGCCGGGGACTAGCGTCCTACGAGCAGTACTTC. It yields the protein CASSRGLASYEQYF.

J is TRBJ1-2 and V is TRBV5-6; the match to TRBD1 covers 8 bases. Germline trimming cut 7 bases from V and 5 bases from J; bases unmatched to any gene: 10. CDR3 size: 14 residues. CDR1 is SGHDT, CDR2 YYEEEE, per germline. CDR3 sequence: CASGVGQGAYGYTF. The CDR3 region has the DNA TGTGCCAGCGGCGTAGGACAGGGTGCATATGGCTACACCTTC.

This clone was recorded only once. One end of the junction is discordant with germline, which a read error may explain. V usage is TRBV7-7 and J usage is TRBJ2-1, with 12 bases matching TRBD2. The CDR3 runs 19 residues. Germline V gene data show CDR1 as SSHAT and CDR2 as FNYEAQ (reference sequence). DNA of the CDR3: TGTGCTAGCAGCCCAGGACTAGCGGGGACCCCGGACACTTACAATGAGCAGTTCTTC. It encodes CASSPGLAGTPDTYNEQFF. Together with reference TRBV7-7 and TRBJ2-1, the CDR3 gives the full variable domain: GAGVSQSPRYKVTKRGQDVTLRCDPISSHATLYWYQQALGQGPEFLTYFNYEAQPDKSGLPSDRFSAERPEGSISTLTIQRTEQRDSAMYRCASSPGLAGTPDTYNEQFFGPGTRLTVL.

V usage is TRBV4-2 and J usage is TRBJ2-7; D possibly corresponds to TRBD2 (5 bases). Germline CDR1 is LGHNA and CDR2 is YNFKEQ. The CDR3 consists of 15 residues. With 0 bases removed from V and 3 bases from J, the gap between germline ends came to 12 bases. The CDR3 loop is CASSQDFAGYYEQYF. The DNA for the CDR3 is TGTGCCAGCAGCCAAGATTTTGCGGGTTACTACGAGCAGTACTTC.

The V call is TRBV24-1, the J call TRBJ2-2; 8 bases match TRBD2. Looked up from germline, CDR1 is KGHDR and CDR2 is SFDVKD. V was pared by 3 bases and J by 3 bases, with 11 bases of the junction left unmatched. This CDR3 has 18 residues. The CDR3 is CATSDASPSGPYTGELFF. As DNA, the CDR3 is TGTGCCACCAGTGATGCCTCGCCTAGCGGGCCATACACCGGGGAGCTGTTTTTT.

The chain couples TRBV6-6 to TRBJ1-4; tentatively, D is TRBD1 (6 bases). The CDR3 runs to 14 residues. V was cut by 6 bases and J by 8 bases, with 16 bases left in between. Germline lookup yields CDR1 MNHNY and CDR2 SVGAGI (reference sequence). CDR3 coding DNA: TGTGCCAGCAGGCAGGACAGTAGGAGGGAAAAACTGTTTTTT. Translated, it gives CASRQDSRREKLFF.

The gene calls are TRBV12-3 or TRBV12-4 and TRBJ2-5; possible D gene TRBD2, 6 bases. The V and J ends lost 1 base and 9 bases respectively, with 12 bases between them. The CDR3 is made up of 13 amino acids. CDR3 sequence: CASSLGGAEAQYF. In nucleotides, the CDR3 is TGTGCCAGCAGTTTAGGCGGGGCGGAGGCCCAGTACTTC.

V gene TRBV5-1 combines with J gene TRBJ2-5, with D possibly matching TRBD1 (6 bases). The germline V gene encodes CDR1 SGHRS and CDR2 YFSETQ. The V end was cut by 4 bases, the J end by 5 bases, with 12 bases between. CDR3 size: 13 residues. The CDR3 DNA reads as TGCGCCAGCAGCGGGGGCTCGGGGGAGACCCAGTACTTC. Its protein is CASSGGSGETQYF.

The chain couples TRBV4-1 to TRBJ1-5, with 9 bases lining up with TRBD1. V shed 4 bases and J 4 bases; nucleotides not matched to a gene: 2. CDR1 and CDR2 from the germline V gene are MGHRA and YSYEKL. CDR3 length: 14 residues. This CDR3 is CASSRGQGNQPQHF. The CDR3 DNA follows: TGCGCCAGCAGCCGGGGACAGGGAAATCAGCCCCAGCATTTT.

This chain joins TRBV21-1 and TRBJ2-7; the table's D gene call, TRBD1, was not cross checked with the DNA. TRBV21-1 is a pseudogene segment. The CDR3 loop spans 17 amino acids. Here the CDR3 DNA reads TGTGCCAGCAGCAAAGTTAGGGGTCTGATAAGCTCCTACGAGCAGTACTTC. Protein: CASSKVRGLISSYEQYF.